Following are 28 T cell receptor beta chains from one sample sequenced in a study of blood T cells in healthy people across ages. The authors ran a second PCR of roughly 6 to 12 cycles using a sample-barcoded 5' primer and a J-beta primer mix. TCRdb recomputed calls from the 5' RACE reads with MiXCR, one row per CDR3 protein. This table has approximately 1.5 million distinct CDR3 sequences, about 45% appearing once. The sequenced sample was blood. Receptors originate from a woman between 18 and 29 years old in good health.

On this clonotype: Just one base apart from a much larger clone, this may be a read error. This chain joins TRBV28 and TRBJ2-1; TRBD1 is a possible D gene (5 bases). The CDR3 contains 14 residues. Germline V gene sequence: CDR1 MDHEN, CDR2 SYDVKM. Deletions cut 3 bases from V and 2 bases from J, with 8 bases between. CDR3 loop: CASSFTGPYNEQFF. The CDR3, as DNA: TGTGCCAGCAGTTTCACAGGACCCTACAATGAGCAGTTCTTC.

The chain is built from TRBV9 and TRBJ2-1; TRBD1 matches 7 bases. The germline V gene has CDR1 SGDLS and CDR2 YYNGEE. The junction had 6 bases not matched to a gene; V was cut back by 4 bases and J by 2 bases. The CDR3 spans 15 residues. The CDR3 nucleotides read TGTGCCAGCAGCAGACGGGACAGCCCCTACAATGAGCAGTTCTTC. This sequence encodes CASSRRDSPYNEQFF.

The chain employs TRBV27 and TRBJ2-1; D tentatively fits TRBD1 or TRBD2 (5 bases each). Per the germline V gene, CDR1 is MNHEY and CDR2 is SMNVEV (reference sequence). With 2 bases removed from V and 6 bases from J, the gap between germline ends came to 14 bases. The CDR3 length is 15 residues. The CDR3 bases are TGTGCCAGCAGTTTAGGGACCGCGGCGGCCAATGAGCAGTTCTTC. Translated, it gives CASSLGTAAANEQFF.

The rearrangement uses TRBV6-6 and TRBJ2-7, with TRBD1 identical over 11 bases. V gave up 5 bases and J gave up 3 bases; unmatched junction bases: 9. Germline-derived CDR1 and CDR2 are MNHNY and SVGAGI (reference sequence). The CDR3 loop spans 16 amino acids. CDR3 sequence: CASSPRRDRGNYEQYF. In nucleotides, the CDR3 is TGTGCCAGCAGTCCAAGGCGGGACAGGGGGAACTACGAGCAGTACTTC.

V usage is TRBV5-1 and J usage is TRBJ1-5; 11 bases agree with TRBD1. There are 16 residues in the CDR3. V shed 0 bases, J shed 1 base, and the junction held 0 bases outside the gene matches. Looked up from germline, CDR1 is SGHRS and CDR2 is YFSETQ. CDR3 bases: TGCGCCAGCAGCTTGGGGACAGGGGGCAGCAATCAGCCCCAGCATTTT. Encoded protein: CASSLGTGGSNQPQHF.

V is TRBV28 and J is TRBJ1-6; no reliable D call. Germline CDR1 and CDR2: MDHEN and SYDVKM. This CDR3 contains 14 residues. V was cut by 5 bases and J by 7 bases, with 12 bases left in between. The CDR3 nucleotides read TGTGCCAGCAGTGCCTACAAAGCCAATTCACCCCTCCACTTT. Its protein product is CASSAYKANSPLHF.

This clonotype has a handful of counts. V is TRBV12-3 or TRBV12-4 and J is TRBJ2-5; D is perhaps TRBD1 (6 bases). V was shortened by 3 bases and J by 0 bases, with 11 bases between the two germline ends. This CDR3 region has 15 residues. This CDR3 reads CASSLFTGNQETQYF. DNA for the CDR3: TGTGCCAGCAGTTTGTTTACAGGGAACCAAGAGACCCAGTACTTC.

This clonotype was seen only once. The CDR3 DNA sequence: TGCAGTGCTAGAGAAGTGGGCGGGACCAGGAATCAGCCCCAGCATTTT. Amino acid sequence: CSAREVGGTRNQPQHF. The chain joins TRBV20-1 to TRBJ1-5; D perhaps matches TRBD1 (5 bases). Germline V gene lookup returns CDR1 DFQATT and CDR2 SNEGSKA (reference sequence). This CDR3 has 16 amino acids. The V gene lost 0 bases and the J gene lost 4 bases, with 16 bases spanning the gap.

V gene TRBV7-2 combines with J gene TRBJ2-7; TRBD2 is a possible D gene (7 bases). V was trimmed by 3 bases and J by 6 bases, leaving 15 bases between them. Germline assignment: CDR1 SGHTA and CDR2 FQGNSA. This CDR3 is built from 14 residues. This CDR3 is CASSFSWGGREQYF. The CDR3 DNA sequence: TGTGCCAGCAGCTTTAGCTGGGGGGGGCGCGAGCAGTACTTC.

This clonotype was seen a handful of times. CDR3 region: CASSQDRGFIVKQYF. Here the CDR3 DNA reads TGCGCCAGCAGCCAAGATAGGGGATTCATCGTGAAGCAGTACTTC. The chain uses TRBV4-3 and TRBJ2-5; a weak D match, TRBD1 (5 bases). V shed 0 bases and J shed 11 bases, with 19 bases lying between them. Germline values: CDR1 LGHNA, CDR2 YSLEER. The CDR3 totals 15 residues.

The CDR3 reads CSANGGPPYGYTF. In nucleotides, the CDR3 is TGCAGTGCTAATGGGGGGCCCCCCTATGGCTACACCTTC. V gene TRBV20-1 combines with J gene TRBJ1-2, with D possibly TRBD1 on 6 matching bases. The V and J ends lost 4 bases and 4 bases respectively, with 13 bases between them. The CDR3 has 13 amino acids. Germline lookup yields CDR1 DFQATT and CDR2 SNEGSKA (reference sequence).

Notes on this clonotype: One end of the junction fails to match germline, which may point to a read error. The genes are TRBV5-1 and TRBJ1-2; no clear D gene. CDR3 length equals 14 residues. Germline-derived CDR1 and CDR2 are SGHRS and YFSETQ. The CDR3 here is CANSFSQSNYGYTF. The CDR3 nucleotides are TGCGCCAACAGCTTTAGTCAGTCTAACTATGGCTACACCTTC.

The chain combines TRBV20-1 with TRBJ1-6; D is possibly TRBD1 (6 bases). Germline lookup yields CDR1 DFQATT and CDR2 SNEGSKA (reference sequence). This CDR3 comprises 14 residues. V was trimmed by 2 bases and J by 5 bases, leaving 10 bases between them. The CDR3 loop is CSARSDRDNSPLHF. Written as DNA, the CDR3 is TGCAGTGCTAGATCGGACAGAGATAATTCACCCCTCCACTTT.

This chain links TRBV20-1 with TRBJ2-7; 9 nucleotides agree with TRBD1. This CDR3 spans 15 amino acids. The J segment lost 7 bases and the V segment lost 6 bases, leaving 16 bases of the junction unmatched. From germline, CDR1 is DFQATT and CDR2 SNEGSKA (reference sequence). The CDR3 DNA sequence: TGCAGTGCCACGGGCGGGACAGGGAATTTAAATGAGCAGTACTTC. Its translation: CSATGGTGNLNEQYF.

This clonotype was observed a handful of times. The V gene is TRBV4-3, the J gene TRBJ2-3; 7 bases fit TRBD2. The V segment lost 3 bases and the J segment 2 bases; nucleotides outside the gene matches: 5. This CDR3 is built from 15 residues. Germline V gene lookup returns CDR1 LGHNA and CDR2 YSLEER. This CDR3 reads CASSQSSGDTDTQYF. Here the CDR3 DNA reads TGCGCCAGCAGCCAGTCTAGCGGTGACACAGATACGCAGTATTTT.

The chain uses TRBV29-1 and TRBJ2-2, with no clear D. V was cut by 3 bases and J by 3 bases, with 5 bases left in between. The germline CDR1 and CDR2 sequences are SQVTM and ANQGSEA. This CDR3 has 12 residues. The CDR3 sequence: CSVDRDTGELFF. Here the CDR3 DNA reads TGCAGCGTTGACCGGGACACCGGGGAGCTGTTTTTT.

The chain links TRBV6-5 to TRBJ1-4, with D maybe TRBD1 (6 bases). V was clipped by 0 bases and J by 2 bases, with 13 bases between them. Germline lookup yields CDR1 MNHEY and CDR2 SVGAGI. The CDR3 contains 17 residues. DNA of the CDR3: TGTGCCAGCAGTTACTCGAGGGAGGGGGAGACTAATGAAAAACTGTTTTTT. It is translated as CASSYSREGETNEKLFF.

This clonotype turned up a few times. The rearrangement links TRBV4-1 to TRBJ2-4; the match to TRBD1 covers 9 bases. The DNA end favors TRBJ2-7, so the J call may be wrong. Germline V gene sequence: CDR1 MGHRA, CDR2 YSYEKL. The CDR3 spans 15 residues. As DNA, the CDR3 is TGCGCCAGCAGCCAAGATGCCGGGACAGGGACCGAGCAGTACTTC. Protein: CASSQDAGTGTEQYF.

In its sample, this clonotype was seen a few times. This sequence joins TRBV6-2 or TRBV6-3 and TRBJ2-7; 7 bases map to TRBD1. Per germline, CDR1 MNHEY and CDR2 SVGEGT. The junction had 6 bases not matched to a gene; V was cut back by 2 bases and J by 5 bases. There are 14 residues in the CDR3. The chain's CDR3 is CASSYVGQFHEQYF. CDR3 sequence (DNA): TGTGCCAGCAGTTACGTGGGACAGTTCCACGAGCAGTACTTC.

The rearrangement links TRBV10-3 to TRBJ2-7; 9 bases align to TRBD2. Germline CDR1 and CDR2: ENHRY and SYGVKD. This CDR3 is 17 amino acids long. J gave up 4 bases and V 10 bases, and 20 bases lay outside the gene matches. This CDR3 reads CATRAGLRTSALYEQYF. In DNA form, the CDR3 reads TGTGCCACCAGGGCCGGGCTTCGGACTAGCGCACTATACGAGCAGTACTTC.

The chain carries TRBV4-3 and TRBJ2-3, with D unclear. The CDR3 sequence is 17 residues long. Looked up from germline, CDR1 is LGHNA and CDR2 is YSLEER. V shed 0 bases and J shed 4 bases, with 17 bases lying between them. CDR3 bases: TGCGCCAGCAGCCAAGATCCCCCCGGAAGAGTTGCAGATACGCAGTATTTT. Protein product: CASSQDPPGRVADTQYF.

This clonotype was recorded a few times. The junction differs from germline at one of its ends, possibly a read error. The chain couples TRBV12-3 or TRBV12-4 to TRBJ1-1, with 9 bases lining up with TRBD1. There are 13 residues in the CDR3. CDR3 DNA sequence: TGTTCCAGCAACGACAGGGGGTACACTGAAGCTTTCTTT. It encodes CSSNDRGYTEAFF.

The chain carries TRBV20-1 and TRBJ2-3, with 7 bases matching TRBD2. V shed 3 bases and J 4 bases; nucleotides not matched to a gene: 16. CDR1 and CDR2 from the germline V gene are DFQATT and SNEGSKA (reference sequence). The CDR3 is 17 residues long. CDR3 residues: CSASSPPRGEGPDTQYF. The CDR3 DNA reads as TGCAGTGCTAGCTCTCCCCCCCGGGGGGAGGGACCAGATACGCAGTATTTT.

A word on this clonotype: Germline and junction disagree at one end, which may indicate a read error. The chain carries TRBV4-1 and TRBJ1-2, with D hard to call. Germline V lookup: CDR1 MGHRA, CDR2 YSYEKL. The CDR3 runs to 16 residues. Here the CDR3 reads CASSQFPSNSNDGYTF. The CDR3 DNA sequence: TGCGCCAGCAGCCAATTCCCAAGCAATTCTAACGATGGCTACACCTTC.

This chain uses TRBV7-6 with TRBJ2-5, with 11 bases fitting TRBD1. With V trimmed by 6 bases and J by 11 bases, 29 bases remained unmatched. The CDR3 runs to 20 residues. In germline, CDR1 is SGHVS, CDR2 FNYEAQ. CDR3 sequence (DNA): TGTGCCAGCAGTAATCCCGGGACAGGGGGTCTGAGCGGGGGTATCGATGAGCAGTACTTC. This sequence encodes CASSNPGTGGLSGGIDEQYF.

There are a few counts of this clonotype. A junction end diverges from the germline sequence, so it may reflect a read error. The V and J genes are TRBV20-1 and TRBJ1-4; the D is unclear. This CDR3 has 16 residues. The germline gives CDR1 DFQATT, CDR2 SNEGSKA (reference sequence). DNA of the CDR3: TGCAGTGCTAGCGTTCGTGATAGGTGGGCTAATGAAAGACTGTTTTTT. Protein sequence: CSASVRDRWANERLFF.

J is TRBJ2-6 and V is TRBV4-3; D is unclear. CDR1 and CDR2 (germline): LGHNA, YSLEER. The CDR3 extends over 17 amino acids. With 0 bases removed from V and 0 bases from J, the gap between germline ends came to 9 bases. The DNA for the CDR3 is TGCGCCAGCAGCCAAGACCATTTCCCCTCTGGGGCCAACGTCCTGACTTTC. Its translation is CASSQDHFPSGANVLTF.

The CDR3 DNA reads as TGTGCCAGCACCGTGGGACTAGCCGGGGCCTACAATGAGCAGTACTTC. This translates into CASTVGLAGAYNEQYF. The rearrangement links TRBV9 to TRBJ2-5; TRBD2 matches 9 bases. CDR1 is SGDLS, CDR2 YYNGEE, per germline. This CDR3 region has 16 residues. With 6 bases clipped from V and 11 bases from J, the junction kept 20 bases outside the gene matches.